What follows describes a single T cell receptor beta chain. It has no known antigen specificity. There are no base qualities to consult, and no much larger clone falls within one base. Collaborating institutions collected whole blood in K2EDTA tubes following their own protocols. For TCRbeta analysis, collaborators shipped samples in one of three forms: frozen whole blood, isolated PBMCs, or DNA extracted from either of those sample types. This sample is drawn from a study of blood T cell repertoires in COVID-19 (dated by TCRdb to 2019 to 2021). About the study as a whole: The collaborator samples originated in the United States, Italy and Spain and spanned the acute and convalescent phases of COVID-19. The repertoires were released in a freely available public database intended as a resource for research on the immune response to SARS-CoV-2. The dataset comprised deeply sampled blood TCRbeta repertoires from subjects exposed to, actively infected with, or recovered from COVID-19. Where HLA class I and class II types were available, the types were taken from metadata supplied by the sample provider, not from assay-based typing. The sample metadata nearly always contained a de-identified subject ID, COVID-19 status, age in years and sex. The prospective study material was composed of cDNA or gDNA derived from T cells, B-cell-depleted T cells, or PBMCs. Samples were obtained from the ongoing ImmuneRACE study (first 160 participants) and from 1,254 subjects provided by 6 global collaborators. Broader findings and caveats from the paper: The quantity of clinical and demographic metadata differed by source and by participant and was supplied without curation.

TCRbeta CDR3 regions were amplified from genomic DNA by means of the immunoSEQ Assay, a bias-controlled multiplex PCR. For the original study's pipeline: Nucleated cell counts per sample were estimated from amplification of reference gene primers within the assay. Sequence reads were collapsed and filtered to measure the absolute abundance of every unique TCRbeta CDR3 rearrangement. Productive Simpson clonality was computed per sample as the square root of Simpson's diversity index over productive rearrangements. The table comes from immuneACCESS by way of TCRdb, which keeps in-frame sequences with V and J called. Part of the clones is missing from these tables; in studies checked, under half for an unresolved V gene and the rest for unknown reasons. Clone size and V and J calls were adopted from that table, with D and trimming inferred from the DNA. The sample table records tens of thousands of clones; around nine tenths of these occur just once. The top ten clonotypes cover about 26% of the sample.

The material sequenced was peripheral blood. The receptor was isolated from a woman over 75 with active or convalescent COVID-19.

In nucleotide form, the sequence is TGTGCCTGGAGGCCTCGGCAGGGCCGGATTAACTATGGCTACACCTTC. It translates to CAWRPRQGRINYGYTF. The chain is made from TRBV30 and TRBJ1-2; TRBD1 is perhaps the D gene, given 5 matching bases. V was cut back by 3 bases and J by 1 base, leaving a gap of 18 bases between them. The CDR1 and CDR2 encoded by the germline V gene (reference sequence) are GTSNPN and SVGIG. Reading from cysteine to phenylalanine, the CDR3 counts 16 amino acids. Only the CDR3 part of the read is kept: 48 bases, read in frame from the first base. Extended through the reference TRBV30 and TRBJ1-2 proteins, this CDR3 yields the full variable domain: SQTIHQWPATLVQPVGSPLSLECTVEGTSNPNLYWYRQAAGRGLQLLFYSVGIGQISSEVPQNLSASRPQDRQFILSSKKLLLSDSGFYLCAWRPRQGRINYGYTFGSGTRLTVV.